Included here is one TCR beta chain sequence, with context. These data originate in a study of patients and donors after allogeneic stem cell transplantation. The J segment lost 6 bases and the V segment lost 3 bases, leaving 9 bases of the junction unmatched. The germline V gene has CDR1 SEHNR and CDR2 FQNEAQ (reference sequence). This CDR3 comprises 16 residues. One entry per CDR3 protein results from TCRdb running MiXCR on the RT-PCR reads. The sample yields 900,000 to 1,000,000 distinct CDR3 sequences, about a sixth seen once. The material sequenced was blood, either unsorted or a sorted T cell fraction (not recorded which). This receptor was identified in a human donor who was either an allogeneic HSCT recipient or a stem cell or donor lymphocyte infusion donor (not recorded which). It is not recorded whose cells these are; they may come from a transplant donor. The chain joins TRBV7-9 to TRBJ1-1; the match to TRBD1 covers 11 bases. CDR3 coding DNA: TGTGCCAGCAGCTTGGGACTCGGACAGGGGGCCTCTGAAGCTTTCTTT. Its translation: CASSLGLGQGASEAFF.